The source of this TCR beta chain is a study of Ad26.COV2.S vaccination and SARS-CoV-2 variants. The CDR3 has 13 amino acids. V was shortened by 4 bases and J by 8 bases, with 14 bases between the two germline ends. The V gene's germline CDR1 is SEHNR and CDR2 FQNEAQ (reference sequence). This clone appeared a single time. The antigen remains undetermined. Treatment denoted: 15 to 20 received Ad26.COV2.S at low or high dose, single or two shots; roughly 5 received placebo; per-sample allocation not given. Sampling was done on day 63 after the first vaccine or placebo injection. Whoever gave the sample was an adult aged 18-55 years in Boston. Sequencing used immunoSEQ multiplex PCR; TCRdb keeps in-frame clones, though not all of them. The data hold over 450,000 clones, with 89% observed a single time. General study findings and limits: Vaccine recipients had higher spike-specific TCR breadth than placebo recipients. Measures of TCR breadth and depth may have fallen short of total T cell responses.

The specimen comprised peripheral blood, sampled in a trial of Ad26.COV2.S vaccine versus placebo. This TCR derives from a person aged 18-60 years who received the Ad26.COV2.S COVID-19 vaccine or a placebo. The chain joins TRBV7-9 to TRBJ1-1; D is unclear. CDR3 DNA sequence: TGTGCCAGCAGCTCGCCATTTCGGGAGGAAGCTTTCTTT. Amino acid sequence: CASSSPFREEAFF. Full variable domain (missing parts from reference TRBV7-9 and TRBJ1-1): DTGVSQNPRHKITKRGQNVTFRCDPISEHNRLYWYRQTLGQGPEFLTYFQNEAQLEKSRLLSDRFSAERPKGSFSTLEIQRTEQGDSAMYLCASSSPFREEAFFGQGTRLTVV.